The present entry profiles one T cell receptor (beta chain) with its context. The method was immunoSEQ multiplex PCR; TCRdb's version includes in-frame clones alone and lacks a portion of them. The table has some 59,000 clones, approximately 94% seen once. Unmatched junction bases numbered 9, after V lost 1 base and J lost 1 base. In germline, CDR1 is SGHAT, CDR2 FQNNGV. The CDR3 spans 17 residues. The data stem from a study of preoperative IRX-2 immunotherapy in early breast cancer. The treatment was: preoperative locoregional IRX-2 cytokine immunotherapy. The sample was collected from a patient treated with IRX-2 immunotherapy. This rearrangement joins TRBV11-2 to TRBJ2-5, with 7 nucleotides matching TRBD2. This receptor was identified in a human donor with breast cancer. In nucleotides, the CDR3 is TGTGCCAGCAGCTTAGCGTTGGGGGGGGTCAGCCAAGAGACCCAGTACTTC. The encoded protein is CASSLALGGVSQETQYF.